This TCR beta chain was documented in a study of cytomegalovirus exposure and HLA in healthy donors. Researchers ran the PCR with 60 Vbeta and 13 Jbeta primers. Profiling relied on immunoSEQ multiplex PCR, and the TCRdb table lists in-frame clones only, not all of them. The sample lists roughly 70,000 clones; approximately 82% were seen once. There are a few counts of this clone. At one of its ends the junction is not consistent with the germline gene, which may arise from a read error. Germline V gene sequence: CDR1 ENHRY, CDR2 SYGVKD. CDR3 size: 12 residues. The V gene is TRBV10-3, the J gene TRBJ1-2, with D possibly TRBD1 on 6 matching bases. The sequence was obtained from a man between 18 and 29 years old in good health and CMV-seronegative. Sequences were obtained from PBMCs. The CDR3 reads CAISESTGPCAF. The CDR3 bases are TGTGCCATCAGTGAGTCGACAGGTCCTTGCGCCTTC.